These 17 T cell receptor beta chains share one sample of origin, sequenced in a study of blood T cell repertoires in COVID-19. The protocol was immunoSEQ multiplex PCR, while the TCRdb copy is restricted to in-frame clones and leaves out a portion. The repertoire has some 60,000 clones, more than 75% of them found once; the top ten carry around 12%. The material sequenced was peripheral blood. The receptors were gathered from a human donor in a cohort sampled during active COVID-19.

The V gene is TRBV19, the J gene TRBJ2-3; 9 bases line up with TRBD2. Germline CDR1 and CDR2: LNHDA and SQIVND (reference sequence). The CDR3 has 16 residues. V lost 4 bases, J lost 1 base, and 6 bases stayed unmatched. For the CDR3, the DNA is TGTGCCAGTAGTAGAGGGACTAGCTCCGGCACAGATACGCAGTATTTT. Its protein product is CASSRGTSSGTDTQYF.

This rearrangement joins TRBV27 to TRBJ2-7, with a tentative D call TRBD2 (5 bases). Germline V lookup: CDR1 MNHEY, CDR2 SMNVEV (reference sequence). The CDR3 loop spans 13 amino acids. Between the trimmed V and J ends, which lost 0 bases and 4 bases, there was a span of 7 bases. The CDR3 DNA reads TGTGCCAGCAGTTTATCGACGGGGTACGAGCAGTACTTC. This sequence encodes CASSLSTGYEQYF.

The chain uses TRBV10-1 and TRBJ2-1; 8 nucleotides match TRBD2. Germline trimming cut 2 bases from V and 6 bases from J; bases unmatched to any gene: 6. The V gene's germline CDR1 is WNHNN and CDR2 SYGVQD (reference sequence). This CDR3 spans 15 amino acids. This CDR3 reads CASSERAGVINEQFF. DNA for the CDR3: TGCGCCAGCAGTGAGAGAGCGGGGGTAATCAATGAGCAGTTCTTC.

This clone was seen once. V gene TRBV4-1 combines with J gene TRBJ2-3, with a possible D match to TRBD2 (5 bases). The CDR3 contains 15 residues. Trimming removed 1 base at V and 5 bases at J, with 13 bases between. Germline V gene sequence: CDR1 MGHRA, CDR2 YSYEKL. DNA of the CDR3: TGCGCCAGCAGCCAAGGGGAGAGAGAACGAGATACGCAGTATTTT. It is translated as CASSQGERERDTQYF.

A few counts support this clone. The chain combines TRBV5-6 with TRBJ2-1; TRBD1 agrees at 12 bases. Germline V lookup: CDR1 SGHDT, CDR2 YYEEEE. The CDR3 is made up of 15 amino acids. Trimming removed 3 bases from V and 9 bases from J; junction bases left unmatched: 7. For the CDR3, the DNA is TGTGCCAGCAGCTGGGACAGGGGGCTGTCTACTGAGCAGTTCTTC. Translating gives CASSWDRGLSTEQFF.

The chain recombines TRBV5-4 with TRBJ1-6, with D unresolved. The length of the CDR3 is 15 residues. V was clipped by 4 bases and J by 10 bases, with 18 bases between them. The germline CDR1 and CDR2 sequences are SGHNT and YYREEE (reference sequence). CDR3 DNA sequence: TGTGCCAGCAGCCGAAGGGAGGGAGCCGGGTCACCCCTCCACTTT. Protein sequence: CASSRREGAGSPLHF.

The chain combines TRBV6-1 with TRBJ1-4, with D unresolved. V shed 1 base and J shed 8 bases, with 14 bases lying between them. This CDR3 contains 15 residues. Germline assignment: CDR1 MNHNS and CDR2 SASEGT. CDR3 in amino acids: CASSEGPTGVEKLFF. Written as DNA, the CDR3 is TGTGCCAGCAGTGAAGGACCAACGGGTGTGGAAAAACTGTTTTTT.

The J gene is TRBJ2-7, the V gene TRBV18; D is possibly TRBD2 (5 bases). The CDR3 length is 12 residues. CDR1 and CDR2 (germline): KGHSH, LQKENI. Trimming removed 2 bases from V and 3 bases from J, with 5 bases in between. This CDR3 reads CASSPEGYEQYF. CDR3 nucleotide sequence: TGTGCCAGCTCACCAGAGGGCTACGAGCAGTACTTC.

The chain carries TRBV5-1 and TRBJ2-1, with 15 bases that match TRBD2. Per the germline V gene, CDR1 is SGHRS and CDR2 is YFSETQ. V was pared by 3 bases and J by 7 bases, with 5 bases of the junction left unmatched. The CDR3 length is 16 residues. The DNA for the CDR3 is TGCGCCAGCAGCTACGGACTAGCGGGGGGGCATAATGAGCAGTTCTTC. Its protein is CASSYGLAGGHNEQFF.

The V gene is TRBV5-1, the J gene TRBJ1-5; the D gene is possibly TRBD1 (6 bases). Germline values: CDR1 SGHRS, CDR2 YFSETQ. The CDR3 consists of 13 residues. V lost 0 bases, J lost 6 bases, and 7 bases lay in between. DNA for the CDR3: TGCGCCAGCAGCTTGGACAGGGCTCAGCCCCAGCATTTT. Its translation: CASSLDRAQPQHF.

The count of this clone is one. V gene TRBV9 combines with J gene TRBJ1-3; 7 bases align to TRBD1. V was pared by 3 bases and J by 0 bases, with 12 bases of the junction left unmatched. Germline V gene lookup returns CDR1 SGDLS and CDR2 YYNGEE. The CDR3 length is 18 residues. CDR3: CASSESTGRFTSGNTIYF. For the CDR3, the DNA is TGTGCCAGCAGCGAATCGACAGGGAGATTTACCTCTGGAAACACCATATATTTT.

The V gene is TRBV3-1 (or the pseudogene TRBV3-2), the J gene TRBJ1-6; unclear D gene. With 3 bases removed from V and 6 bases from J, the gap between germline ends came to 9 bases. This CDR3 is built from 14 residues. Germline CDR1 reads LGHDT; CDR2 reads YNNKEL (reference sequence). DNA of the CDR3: TGTGCCAGCAGCCAGAGCACGCCTAATTCACCCCTCCACTTT. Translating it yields CASSQSTPNSPLHF.

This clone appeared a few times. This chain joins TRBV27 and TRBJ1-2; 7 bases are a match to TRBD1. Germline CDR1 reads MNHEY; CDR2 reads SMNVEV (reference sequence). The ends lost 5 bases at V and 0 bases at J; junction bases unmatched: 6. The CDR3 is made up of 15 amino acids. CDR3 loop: CASSPHRGPNYGYTF. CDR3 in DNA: TGTGCCAGCAGTCCGCACAGGGGACCTAACTATGGCTACACCTTC.

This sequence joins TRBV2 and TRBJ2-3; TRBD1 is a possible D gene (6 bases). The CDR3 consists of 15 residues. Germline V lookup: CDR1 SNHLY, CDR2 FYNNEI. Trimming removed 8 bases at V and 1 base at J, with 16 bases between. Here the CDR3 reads CASLDWTAGTDTQYF. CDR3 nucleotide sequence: TGTGCCAGCCTGGATTGGACAGCCGGCACAGATACGCAGTATTTT.

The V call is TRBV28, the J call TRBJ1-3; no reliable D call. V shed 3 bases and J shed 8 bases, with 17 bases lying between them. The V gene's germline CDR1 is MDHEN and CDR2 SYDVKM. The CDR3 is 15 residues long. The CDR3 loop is CASSLSRSERYTIYF. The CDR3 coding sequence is TGTGCCAGCAGTTTGTCCCGTTCCGAGAGATACACCATATATTTT.

The DNA of the CDR3 is TGTGCCAGCAGCTTAGCCGTCGGGGGAGTGGAAAAACTGTTTTTT. Its protein product is CASSLAVGGVEKLFF. The chain links TRBV7-8 to TRBJ1-4; D perhaps matches TRBD1 (5 bases). Trimming cost V 0 bases and J 8 bases, with 13 bases left between them. The germline gives CDR1 SGHVS, CDR2 FQNEAQ. The CDR3 contains 15 residues.

CDR3 loop: CASGTGTATNTEAFF. CDR3 coding DNA: TGTGCTAGTGGTACCGGGACAGCCACAAACACTGAAGCTTTCTTT. The rearrangement links TRBV12-5 to TRBJ1-1; TRBD1 matches at 7 bases. CDR3 length: 15 amino acids. Germline V gene lookup returns CDR1 LGHNT and CDR2 FRNRAP. Trimming removed 5 bases from V and 2 bases from J; junction bases left unmatched: 8.